These 29 T cell receptor beta chains were sequenced from one sample in a study of shared clonotypes between healthy human individuals. Measured with immunoSEQ multiplex PCR; TCRdb has only the in-frame clones, and not every one. The sample yields roughly 2 million clones, approximately 95% seen once. Material: naive CD4+ T cells sorted from blood. Subset noted: CD45RA+ positively selected. The receptors derive from a man between 18 and 35 years old in good health.

J is TRBJ1-4 and V is TRBV27; the match to TRBD1 covers 9 bases. After removal of 6 bases from V and 8 bases from J, the junction contained 7 bases not matched to a gene. The CDR3 is made up of 14 amino acids. From germline, CDR1 is MNHEY and CDR2 SMNVEV (reference sequence). This CDR3 is CASSRDRVGEKLFF. DNA of the CDR3: TGTGCCAGCAGCCGGGACAGGGTCGGGGAAAAACTGTTTTTT.

The V and J genes are TRBV6-6 and TRBJ2-1, with D perhaps TRBD1 (6 bases). The CDR3 consists of 15 residues. V gave up 6 bases and J gave up 7 bases, with 19 bases separating them. CDR1 MNHNY and CDR2 SVGAGI come from the germline V gene (reference sequence). Here the CDR3 reads CASRDGLTGRNEQFF. In nucleotides, the CDR3 is TGTGCCAGCAGGGACGGGCTGACAGGTCGTAATGAGCAGTTCTTC.

This sequence joins TRBV9 and TRBJ2-7, with 10 bases fitting TRBD1. The CDR3 is 16 amino acids. Germline V gene sequence: CDR1 SGDLS, CDR2 YYNGEE. V was pared by 4 bases and J by 0 bases, with 7 bases of the junction left unmatched. This chain's CDR3 is CASSPLRTGGSYEQYF. The CDR3 DNA is TGTGCCAGCAGCCCCCTGAGGACAGGGGGCTCCTACGAGCAGTACTTC.

The V gene is TRBV4-1, the J gene TRBJ2-7; TRBD2 matches at 7 bases. The CDR3 is 16 amino acids. Germline V gene data show CDR1 as MGHRA and CDR2 as YSYEKL. After removal of 0 bases from V and 4 bases from J, the junction contained 9 bases not matched to a gene. CDR3 region: CASSQEKTSLGYEQYF. CDR3 DNA sequence: TGCGCCAGCAGCCAAGAAAAGACTAGCCTGGGTTACGAGCAGTACTTC.

This rearrangement joins TRBV5-4 to TRBJ1-1, with 7 nucleotides matching TRBD1. CDR1 and CDR2 from the germline V gene are SGHNT and YYREEE (reference sequence). After removal of 4 bases from V and 5 bases from J, the junction contained 11 bases not matched to a gene. The CDR3 loop spans 15 amino acids. In DNA form, the CDR3 reads TGTGCCAGCAGCGAAAGGGACAGAGGATGGACTGAAGCTTTCTTT. It encodes CASSERDRGWTEAFF.

This chain connects TRBV9 to TRBJ2-5; D not certain. Germline CDR1 and CDR2: SGDLS and YYNGEE. The CDR3 contains 15 residues. Trimming cost V 4 bases and J 5 bases, with 18 bases left between them. CDR3 coding DNA: TGTGCCAGCAGCTGGAATATTGACTTTAGGGAGACCCAGTACTTC. Translated: CASSWNIDFRETQYF.

The rearrangement uses TRBV5-1 and TRBJ2-2; D possibly corresponds to TRBD2 (5 bases). Between the trimmed V and J ends, which lost 0 bases and 5 bases, there was a span of 11 bases. The V gene's germline CDR1 is SGHRS and CDR2 YFSETQ. The CDR3 is made up of 15 amino acids. The chain's CDR3 is CASSLDTSQTGELFF. CDR3 bases: TGCGCCAGCAGCTTGGACACTAGTCAGACCGGGGAGCTGTTTTTT.

This chain connects TRBV2 to TRBJ1-2, with D maybe TRBD1 (6 bases). Per the germline V gene, CDR1 is SNHLY and CDR2 is FYNNEI. V was clipped by 11 bases and J by 4 bases, with 17 bases between them. The CDR3 runs 13 residues. CDR3 loop: CAWGAGQGYGYTF. The CDR3, as DNA: TGTGCCTGGGGAGCGGGACAAGGCTATGGCTACACCTTC. Looking up the rest from reference TRBV2 and TRBJ1-2 gives the full variable domain: EPEVTQTPSHQVTQMGQEVILRCVPISNHLYFYWYRQILGQKVEFLVSFYNNEISEKSEIFDDQFSVERPDGSNFTLKIRSTKLEDSAMYFCAWGAGQGYGYTFGSGTRLTVV.

This clone was seen a single time. The V call is TRBV11-2, the J call TRBJ1-1; D unclear. CDR1 is SGHAT, CDR2 FQNNGV, per germline. The V and J ends lost 5 bases and 2 bases respectively, with 15 bases between them. The CDR3 contains 15 residues. The chain's CDR3 is CASSLANLINTEAFF. The CDR3 DNA reads as TGTGCCAGCAGCCTGGCGAATCTCATAAACACTGAAGCTTTCTTT.

The chain combines TRBV30 with TRBJ2-7; D gene ambiguous. V lost 2 bases and J 5 bases, leaving 10 bases between the germline ends. The CDR3 has 12 residues. Germline CDR1 reads GTSNPN; CDR2 reads SVGIG (reference sequence). The CDR3 is CAWSPHLHEQYF. The CDR3 DNA reads TGTGCCTGGAGTCCCCACTTGCACGAGCAGTACTTC.

The rearrangement uses TRBV19 and TRBJ2-7; tentative D call: TRBD1 (6 bases). CDR1 is LNHDA and CDR2 is SQIVND in the germline V gene (reference sequence). The CDR3 runs to 15 residues. The V gene lost 3 bases and the J gene lost 0 bases, with 12 bases spanning the gap. CDR3 region: CASSMGAANSYEQYF. The CDR3 region has the DNA TGTGCCAGTAGTATGGGGGCGGCCAACTCCTACGAGCAGTACTTC.

The genes are TRBV6-5 and TRBJ2-7; D is perhaps TRBD1 (8 bases). Germline V gene sequence: CDR1 MNHEY, CDR2 SVGAGI. The ends were cut back, 0 bases at V and 3 bases at J, with 15 bases in the middle. CDR3 size: 16 residues. The CDR3 spells CASSYSGTGGGYEQYF. The CDR3 DNA is TGTGCCAGCAGTTACTCCGGGACAGGCGGGGGCTACGAGCAGTACTTC.

In its sample, this clone was seen once. Other DNA sequences in the sample encode the same CDR3. This chain links TRBV30 with TRBJ1-2; D call uncertain. This CDR3 comprises 13 residues. The V end was cut by 0 bases, the J end by 2 bases, with 7 bases between. Germline assignment: CDR1 GTSNPN and CDR2 SVGIG (reference sequence). This chain's CDR3 is CAWSVAGNYGYTF. As DNA, the CDR3 is TGTGCCTGGAGTGTGGCGGGGAACTATGGCTACACCTTC.

Remarks on this clone: Other DNA variants within this sample encode the same CDR3. J is TRBJ1-1 and V is TRBV18; D gene unclear. Trimming stripped 4 bases from V and 0 bases from J, with 6 bases between. In germline, CDR1 is KGHSH, CDR2 LQKENI. The CDR3 has 13 residues. The CDR3 reads CASSLTVNTEAFF. The CDR3 nucleotides read TGTGCCAGCTCACTCACTGTGAACACTGAAGCTTTCTTT. Looking up the rest from reference TRBV18 and TRBJ1-1 gives the full variable domain: NAGVMQNPRHLVRRRGQEARLRCSPMKGHSHVYWYRQLPEEGLKFMVYLQKENIIDESGMPKERFSAEFPKEGPSILRIQQVVRGDSAAYFCASSLTVNTEAFFGQGTRLTVV.

This chain joins TRBV6-5 and TRBJ2-1; 7 bases are shared with TRBD2. Germline CDR1 reads MNHEY; CDR2 reads SVGAGI. The CDR3 is 14 residues long. Trimming at V came to 10 bases and at J to 0 bases, leaving 6 bases not matched to a gene. The chain's CDR3 is CATGSGNSYNEQFF. DNA of the CDR3: TGTGCCACCGGAAGCGGGAACTCCTACAATGAGCAGTTCTTC.

The genes are TRBV7-9 and TRBJ1-5; a possible D gene is TRBD1 (6 bases). The CDR3 covers 16 residues. Trimming stripped 2 bases from V and 1 base from J, with 12 bases between. Looked up from germline, CDR1 is SEHNR and CDR2 is FQNEAQ (reference sequence). For the CDR3, the DNA is TGTGCCAGCAGCTTATTCAGGGGCGCGAGCAATCAGCCCCAGCATTTT. This sequence encodes CASSLFRGASNQPQHF.

CDR3 nucleotide sequence: TGCAGCTCTAGACCACAGGGAATTTTCTACGAGCAGTACTTC. Amino acid sequence: CSSRPQGIFYEQYF. This chain joins TRBV29-1 and TRBJ2-7; a possible D gene is TRBD1 (6 bases). The CDR3 length is 14 residues. The germline gives CDR1 SQVTM, CDR2 ANQGSEA. V dropped 8 bases and J dropped 3 bases, with 20 bases sitting between them.

V and J are TRBV11-2 and TRBJ2-7, with D perhaps matching TRBD1 (7 bases). Germline CDR1 and CDR2: SGHAT and FQNNGV. There are 14 residues in the CDR3. V was shortened by 5 bases and J by 2 bases, with 13 bases between the two germline ends. In nucleotides, the CDR3 is TGTGCCAGCAGCCCAGGAGGGGGCCCCTACGAGCAGTACTTC. It specifies CASSPGGGPYEQYF.

V and J are TRBV5-4 and TRBJ2-7; 9 bases are shared with TRBD1. The CDR3 has 17 residues. The V and J ends lost 0 bases and 0 bases, in that order; junction bases with no gene match: 7. The germline gives CDR1 SGHNT, CDR2 YYREEE (reference sequence). The CDR3, as DNA: TGTGCCAGCAGCTTGGCGGGACAGGGTCCCAGCTCCTACGAGCAGTACTTC. Translating it yields CASSLAGQGPSSYEQYF.

In its sample, this clone was seen once. This chain joins TRBV11-2 and TRBJ1-2, with a possible D match to TRBD1 (5 bases). The CDR3 loop spans 15 amino acids. V was trimmed by 6 bases and J by 4 bases, leaving 18 bases between them. CDR1 is SGHAT, CDR2 FQNNGV, per germline. CDR3 amino acids: CASRPTGAGGYGYTF. CDR3 DNA: TGTGCCAGCAGACCTACAGGCGCGGGGGGCTATGGCTACACCTTC.

V gene TRBV27 combines with J gene TRBJ2-5; 10 bases agree with TRBD2. The CDR3 contains 18 residues. After removal of 6 bases from V and 0 bases from J, the junction contained 13 bases not matched to a gene. Per the germline V gene, CDR1 is MNHEY and CDR2 is SMNVEV (reference sequence). In DNA, the CDR3 is TGTGCCAGCAGCTACGGGATTCGGAGCGGGGGGGACCAAGAGACCCAGTACTTC. It yields the protein CASSYGIRSGGDQETQYF.

The chain is built from TRBV5-4 and TRBJ1-2; perhaps TRBD1 as D (6 bases). This CDR3 is 15 amino acids long. Germline V gene lookup returns CDR1 SGHNT and CDR2 YYREEE (reference sequence). V was shortened by 5 bases and J by 3 bases, with 17 bases between the two germline ends. The CDR3 DNA reads as TGTGCCAGCAGGGGACCGGGACACCGAGACTATGGCTACACCTTC. Its protein product is CASRGPGHRDYGYTF.

This chain connects TRBV18 to TRBJ2-3; D is unclear. Trimming cost V 1 base and J 4 bases, with 9 bases left between them. This CDR3 has 14 amino acids. The germline gives CDR1 KGHSH, CDR2 LQKENI. CDR3 amino acids: CASSPLGWADTQYF. CDR3 DNA sequence: TGTGCCAGCTCACCACTTGGATGGGCAGATACGCAGTATTTT.

This sequence joins TRBV7-9 and TRBJ2-7, with a tentative D call TRBD2 (6 bases). V was pared by 1 base and J by 4 bases, with 17 bases between. The CDR3 extends over 16 amino acids. Germline CDR1 reads SEHNR; CDR2 reads FQNEAQ (reference sequence). The CDR3 DNA is TGTGCCAGCAGCTTAGTGATCGCGGGGAGCCCTTACGAGCAGTACTTC. Translation gives CASSLVIAGSPYEQYF.

The genes are TRBV18 and TRBJ1-2, with D uncertain. The CDR3 consists of 15 residues. The germline V gene has CDR1 KGHSH and CDR2 LQKENI. V gave up 6 bases and J gave up 6 bases, with 20 bases separating them. CDR3 loop: CASSPSPTDVNGYTF. The CDR3, as DNA: TGTGCCAGCTCTCCTTCCCCGACGGATGTGAATGGCTACACCTTC. The full variable domain, its missing parts supplied by reference TRBV18 and TRBJ1-2, is NAGVMQNPRHLVRRRGQEARLRCSPMKGHSHVYWYRQLPEEGLKFMVYLQKENIIDESGMPKERFSAEFPKEGPSILRIQQVVRGDSAAYFCASSPSPTDVNGYTFGSGTRLTVV.

This CDR3 reads CASSPRFYNEQFF. CDR3 bases: TGTGCCAGCAGCCCCAGGTTCTACAATGAGCAGTTCTTC. V is TRBV14 and J is TRBJ2-1; D remains unclear. CDR1 and CDR2 from the germline V gene are SGHDN and FVKESK. This CDR3 has 13 amino acids. V dropped 4 bases and J dropped 3 bases, with 7 bases sitting between them.

This chain links TRBV10-2 with TRBJ2-1; D perhaps matches TRBD2 (6 bases). This CDR3 contains 14 residues. Germline V lookup: CDR1 WSHSY, CDR2 SAAADI. V was pared by 8 bases and J by 9 bases, with 20 bases between. CDR3 in amino acids: CASAGRDLAPEQFF. CDR3 bases: TGCGCCAGCGCTGGTCGGGACTTAGCGCCTGAGCAGTTCTTC.

The rearrangement links TRBV19 to TRBJ1-1; no definite D call. The CDR3 has 14 amino acids. In germline, CDR1 is LNHDA, CDR2 SQIVND (reference sequence). Trimming took 0 bases from V and 6 from J, leaving 11 bases between them. CDR3 nucleotide sequence: TGTGCCAGTAGTATAGATGGTTCGGTACCTGAAGCTTTCTTT. Protein: CASSIDGSVPEAFF.

The CDR3 nucleotides are TGCGCCAGCAGCTTAGGGAGAGGGGCCAACGTCCTGACTTTC. Residues: CASSLGRGANVLTF. The gene calls are TRBV5-1 and TRBJ2-6; a weak D match, TRBD2 (5 bases). The CDR3 runs to 14 residues. Per germline, CDR1 SGHRS and CDR2 YFSETQ. V was pared by 2 bases and J by 4 bases, with 7 bases between.